This T cell receptor beta chain is drawn from a study of T cell responses to AZD1222 COVID-19 vaccine. Study at large: Second-dose groups at about 4 or about 12 weeks were pooled. Study-level points and caveats: Clonal diversity was possibly underestimated; the donors were predominantly white British and more often female. Baseline serostatus was positive in only a handful of AZD1222 recipients. Sampling captured repertoires only after the peak T cell response.

V was shortened by 0 bases and J by 2 bases, with 8 bases between the two germline ends. This CDR3 spans 15 amino acids. CDR1 and CDR2 (germline): SGHDT, YYEEEE. Profiling relied on immunoSEQ multiplex PCR, and the TCRdb table lists in-frame clones only, not all of them. The sample shows approximately 140,000 clones, just over 90% of them seen only once. Notes on this clone: Its specificity is not known.

The sample in question was peripheral blood, obtained on day 0 of AZD1222 vaccination. The source of this sequence is an adult in good health. The V gene is TRBV5-6, the J gene TRBJ2-2, with D possibly matching TRBD2 (6 bases). In DNA form, the CDR3 reads TGTGCCAGCAGCTTGGTGGGGACTAACACCGGGGAGCTGTTTTTT. The encoded protein is CASSLVGTNTGELFF.